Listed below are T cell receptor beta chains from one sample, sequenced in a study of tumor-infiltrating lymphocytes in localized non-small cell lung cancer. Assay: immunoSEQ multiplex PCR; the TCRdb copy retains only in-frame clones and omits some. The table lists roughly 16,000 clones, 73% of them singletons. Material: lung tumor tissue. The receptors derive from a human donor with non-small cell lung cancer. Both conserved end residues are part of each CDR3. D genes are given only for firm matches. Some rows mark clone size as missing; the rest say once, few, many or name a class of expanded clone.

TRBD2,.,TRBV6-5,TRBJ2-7,CASSDAASGAGQYF,TGTGCCAGCAGTGACGCGGCTAGCGGGGCAGGGCAGTACTTC
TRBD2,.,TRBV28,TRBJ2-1,CASSFLAGGGNEQFF,TGTGCCAGCAGTTTCTTAGCGGGAGGTGGAAATGAGCAGTTCTTC
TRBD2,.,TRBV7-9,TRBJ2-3,CASSLGTSGNTDTQYF,TGTGCCAGCAGCTTAGGGACTAGCGGGAACACAGATACGCAGTATTTT
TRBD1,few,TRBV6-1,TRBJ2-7,CASDGQGANEQYF,TGTGCCAGTGACGGGCAGGGGGCGAACGAGCAGTACTTC
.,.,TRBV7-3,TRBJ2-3,CASSPARRDTQYF,TGTGCCAGCAGCCCGGCCAGAAGAGATACGCAGTATTTT
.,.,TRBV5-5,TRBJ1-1,CASSLLGDFNTEAFF,TGTGCCAGCAGCTTGTTGGGAGATTTTAACACTGAAGCTTTCTTT
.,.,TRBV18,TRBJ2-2,CASSQTEGTGIGTGELFF,TGTGCCAGCTCACAGACGGAGGGGACGGGGATCGGCACCGGGGAGCTGTTTTTT
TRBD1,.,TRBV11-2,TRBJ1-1,CASSFNTGGTEAFF,TGTGCCAGCAGCTTCAACACAGGGGGCACTGAAGCTTTCTTT
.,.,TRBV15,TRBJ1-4,CATSRAGRATTNEKLFF,TGTGCCACCAGCAGAGCGGGTAGGGCAACAACTAATGAAAAACTGTTTTTT
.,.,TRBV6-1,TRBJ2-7,CASSDLSRGGEWGQYF,TGTGCCAGCAGTGATCTTAGTCGGGGAGGAGAGTGGGGGCAGTACTTC
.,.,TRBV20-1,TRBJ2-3,CSFSRPDTQYF,TGCAGTTTTTCTCGGCCAGATACGCAGTATTTT
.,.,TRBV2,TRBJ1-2,CAIHAPNYGYTF,TGTGCCATTCACGCTCCTAACTATGGCTACACCTTC
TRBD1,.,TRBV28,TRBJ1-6,CASREGTGASPLHF,TGTGCCAGCAGGGAGGGGACAGGGGCTTCACCCCTCCACTTT
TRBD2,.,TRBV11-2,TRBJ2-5,CASSLDGRAPETQYF,TGTGCCAGCAGCTTAGACGGGAGGGCCCCAGAGACCCAGTACTTC
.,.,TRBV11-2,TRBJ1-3,CASSLSTYGNTIYF,TGTGCCAGCAGCTTATCTACGTACGGAAACACCATATATTTT
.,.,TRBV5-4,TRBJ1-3,CASSFQTGTIYF,TGTGCCAGCAGCTTCCAGACCGGTACCATATATTTT
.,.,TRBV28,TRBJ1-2,CASSLSRVGYTF,TGTGCCAGCAGTTTATCAAGGGTGGGCTACACCTTC
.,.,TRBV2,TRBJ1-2,CASSVGQGDNYGYTF,TGTGCCAGCAGTGTTGGGCAGGGCGATAACTATGGCTACACCTTC
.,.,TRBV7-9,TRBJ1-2,CASSLAFSGYGGYTF,TGTGCCAGCAGCTTAGCGTTTTCAGGGTACGGTGGCTACACCTTC
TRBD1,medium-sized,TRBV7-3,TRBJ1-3,CASSLSGGYGNTIYF,TGTGCCAGCAGCTTATCAGGGGGCTATGGAAACACCATATATTTT
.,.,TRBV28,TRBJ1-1,CASSQEGTEAFF,TGTGCCAGCAGTCAGGAGGGCACTGAAGCTTTCTTT
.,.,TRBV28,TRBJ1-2,CASSVGFMGYTF,TGTGCCAGCTCCGTGGGCTTCATGGGCTACACCTTC
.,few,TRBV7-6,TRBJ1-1,CASSSVSSGLATEAFF,TGTGCCAGCAGCTCCGTTTCGTCGGGGTTGGCAACTGAAGCTTTCTTT
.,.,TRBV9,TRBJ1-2,CASSVTEGYGYTF,TGTGCCAGCAGCGTTACCGAGGGCTATGGCTACACCTTC
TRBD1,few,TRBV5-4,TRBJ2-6,CASSPQGSHSGANVLTF,TGTGCCAGCAGCCCACAGGGGTCCCACTCTGGGGCCAACGTCCTGACTTTC
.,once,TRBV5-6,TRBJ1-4,CASSLFGGREKLFF,TGTGCCAGCAGCTTGTTCGGGGGCCGTGAAAAACTGTTTTTT
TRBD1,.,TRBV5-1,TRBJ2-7,CASSWDRGGSYEQYF,TGCGCCAGCAGCTGGGACAGGGGAGGGTCCTACGAGCAGTACTTC
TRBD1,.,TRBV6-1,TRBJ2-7,CASSPGTGPYEQYF,TGTGCCAGCAGTCCCGGGACAGGCCCCTACGAGCAGTACTTC
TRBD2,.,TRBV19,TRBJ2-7,CASSQRESLYEQYF,TGTGCCAGTAGCCAGCGGGAGAGTCTCTACGAGCAGTACTTC
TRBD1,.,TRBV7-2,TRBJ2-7,CASSLAGQGASYAWYF,TGTGCCAGCAGCTTAGCGGGTCAGGGGGCCTCCTACGCCTGGTACTTC
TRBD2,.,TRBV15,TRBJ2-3,CATSRGGGTSGRAGDTQYF,TGTGCCACCAGCAGAGGTGGCGGGACTAGCGGGAGGGCGGGAGATACGCAGTATTTT
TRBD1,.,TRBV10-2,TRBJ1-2,CASAGTGYGYTF,TGCGCCAGTGCCGGGACAGGGTATGGCTACACCTTC
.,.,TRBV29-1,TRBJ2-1,CSSRQGGNEQFF,TGCAGCTCACGACAGGGAGGGAATGAGCAGTTCTTC
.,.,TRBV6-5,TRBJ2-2,CASSFSGGGTGELFF,TGTGCCAGCAGTTTCTCGGGGGGCGGAACCGGGGAGCTGTTTTTT
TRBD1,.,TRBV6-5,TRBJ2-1,CASSRRDRNNNEQFF,TGTGCCAGCAGCCGTCGGGACAGGAATAACAATGAGCAGTTCTTC
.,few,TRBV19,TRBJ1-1,CASSIAQGTEAFF,TGTGCCAGTAGTATAGCACAGGGCACTGAAGCTTTCTTT
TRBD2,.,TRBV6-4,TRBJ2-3,CASSDSSSGGGTDTQYF,TGTGCCAGCAGTGACTCAAGTAGCGGGGGGGGCACAGATACGCAGTATTTT
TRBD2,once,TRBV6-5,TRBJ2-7,CASRRLAASYEQYF,TGTGCCAGCAGGAGACTAGCGGCGAGCTACGAGCAGTACTTC
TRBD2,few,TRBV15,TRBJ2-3,CATSPQGGTDTQYF,TGTGCCACCAGCCCCCAGGGAGGGACAGATACGCAGTATTTT
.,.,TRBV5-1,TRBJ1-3,CASRSESSGNTIYF,TGCGCCAGCAGGAGTGAGAGCTCTGGAAACACCATATATTTT
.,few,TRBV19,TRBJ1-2,CASSTPDGTYGGYTF,TGTGCCAGTAGTACACCGGACGGCACGTATGGTGGCTACACCTTC
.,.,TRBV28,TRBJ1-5,CASSSRDSNQPQHF,TGTGCCAGCAGTAGCCGGGACAGCAATCAGCCCCAGCATTTT
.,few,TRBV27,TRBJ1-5,CASRGMGGGHQPQHF,TGTGCCAGCAGGGGGATGGGGGGGGGCCATCAGCCCCAGCATTTT
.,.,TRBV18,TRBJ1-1,CASSLTMNSEAFF,TGTGCCAGCTCACTAACCATGAACTCTGAAGCTTTCTTT
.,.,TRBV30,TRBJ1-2,CAWGQSFNYGYTF,TGTGCCTGGGGACAGTCGTTTAACTATGGCTACACCTTC
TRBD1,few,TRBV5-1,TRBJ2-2,CASSFSAGTGNTGELFF,TGCGCCAGCAGCTTCTCCGCCGGGACAGGGAACACCGGGGAGCTGTTTTTT